This T cell receptor (beta chain) originates from a study of CD4 T cells in relation to SARS-CoV-2 and coronaviruses. This table comes from immunoSEQ multiplex PCR, and its TCRdb copy is limited to in-frame clones, with some not included. The sample has tens of thousands of clones, 76% seen once. The trim removed 6 bases at V and 1 base at J, leaving 4 bases unmatched. The CDR3 loop spans 14 amino acids. In germline, CDR1 is WSHSY, CDR2 SAAADI. Unexposed donor CD4+ T cells date from 2011-2018, before the COVID-19 pandemic. The cells were cultured for 10 days before CD4+ T cells were isolated. Worth noting for this clone: Its antigen is not identified.

The study's findings and limits: The cross-reactivity analysis covered only spike protein, not other viral proteins.

Sequenced input: CD4+ T cells from PBMCs, cultured in vitro. The chain recombines TRBV10-2 with TRBJ1-1; 8 bases are shared with TRBD1. This clonotype was obtained from a human donor in good health. The CDR3 sequence is CASRTGEPNTEAFF. In nucleotides, the CDR3 is TGCGCCAGCAGGACAGGGGAACCGAACACTGAAGCTTTCTTT.